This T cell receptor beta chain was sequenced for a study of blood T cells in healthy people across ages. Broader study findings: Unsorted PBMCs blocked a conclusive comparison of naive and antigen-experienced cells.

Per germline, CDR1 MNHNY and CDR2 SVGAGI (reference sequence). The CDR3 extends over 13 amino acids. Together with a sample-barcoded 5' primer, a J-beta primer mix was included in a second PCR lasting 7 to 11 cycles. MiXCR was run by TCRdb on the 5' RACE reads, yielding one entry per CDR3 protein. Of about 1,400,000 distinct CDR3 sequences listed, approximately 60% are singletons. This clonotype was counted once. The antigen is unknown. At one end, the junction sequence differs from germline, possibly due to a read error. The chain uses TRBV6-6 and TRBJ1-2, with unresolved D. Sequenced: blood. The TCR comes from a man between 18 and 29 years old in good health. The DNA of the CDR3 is TGTGCCAGCTGTTACGAAGGAGGCTATGGCTACACCTTC. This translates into CASCYEGGYGYTF.